A single sample is the source of the 18 T cell receptor beta chains below, sequenced in a study of blood T cell repertoires in COVID-19 (dated by TCRdb to 2018 to 2020). To prepare the library, the immunoSEQ multiplex PCR assay was applied. TCRdb took this table from immuneACCESS and kept in-frame rearrangements with V and J called. Such tables lack part of the clones; where checked against another copy, unresolved V genes explain under half of the gap, and the rest is unexplained. For this sample there are under 300,000 clones; roughly 90% appear just once. Roughly 0.8% of the sample goes to the ten largest clones. Specimen: peripheral blood. Every receptor here comes from a woman aged 25-40 years with acute or convalescent COVID-19.

This clone was observed once. The V and J genes are TRBV16 and TRBJ2-1; D perhaps matches TRBD2 (5 bases). V lost 0 bases and J lost 5, with 11 bases in between. The CDR3 spans 15 residues. CDR1 is KGHSY and CDR2 is FQNENV in the germline V gene. CDR3 coding DNA: TGTGCCAGCAGCCAATCATGGGGAGACAACAATGAGCAGTTCTTC. This translates into CASSQSWGDNNEQFF.

V is TRBV7-9 and J is TRBJ1-6; perhaps TRBD1 as D (6 bases). The CDR3 loop spans 14 amino acids. V was cut by 3 bases and J by 8 bases, with 11 bases left in between. Germline V gene sequence: CDR1 SEHNR, CDR2 FQNEAQ (reference sequence). CDR3 nucleotides: TGTGCCAGCAGCTTGGGGGCCAAGGATTCACCCCTCCACTTT. Amino acid sequence: CASSLGAKDSPLHF.

V gene TRBV7-2 combines with J gene TRBJ2-1; the match to TRBD1 covers 9 bases. Per the germline V gene, CDR1 is SGHTA and CDR2 is FQGNSA. This CDR3 region has 17 residues. The V gene end was trimmed by 5 bases and the J gene end by 7 bases; junction bases not matched to a gene: 15. DNA of the CDR3: TGTGCCAGCAGCCGCCACCCACTGGGACAGGGAGGGAATGAGCAGTTCTTC. This gives the protein CASSRHPLGQGGNEQFF.

J is TRBJ2-5 and V is TRBV19, with 9 nucleotides matching TRBD2. The CDR3 spans 16 residues. The germline CDR1 and CDR2 sequences are LNHDA and SQIVND (reference sequence). V trimming: 6 bases; J trimming: 4 bases; junction bases outside the gene matches: 12. The CDR3 is CASRSSGRMGRETQYF. Written as DNA, the CDR3 is TGTGCCAGTAGATCCAGCGGGAGGATGGGCCGAGAGACCCAGTACTTC. The variable domain in full, completed from reference TRBV19 and TRBJ2-5, reads DGGITQSPKYLFRKEGQNVTLSCEQNLNHDAMYWYRQDPGQGLRLIYYSQIVNDFQKGDIAEGYSVSREKKESFPLTVTSAQKNPTAFYLCASRSSGRMGRETQYFGPGTRLLVL.

The CDR3 reads CASSLTGYSNQPQHF. In nucleotides, the CDR3 is TGCGCCAGCAGCTTGACAGGGTATAGCAATCAGCCCCAGCATTTT. The gene calls are TRBV5-1 and TRBJ1-5; perhaps TRBD1 as D (6 bases). The CDR3 runs to 15 residues. The V end was cut by 1 base, the J end by 0 bases, with 8 bases between. Looked up from germline, CDR1 is SGHRS and CDR2 is YFSETQ.

In DNA form, the CDR3 reads TGTGCCAGCAGTACCGGGTGGGAGACCCAGTACTTC. Its translation is CASSTGWETQYF. The rearrangement links TRBV6-6 to TRBJ2-5; D not resolved. Germline V CDR1 and CDR2: MNHNY, SVGAGI (reference sequence). Trimming took off 5 bases at V and 5 bases at J, with 9 bases between the two ends. This CDR3 is built from 12 residues.

The V call is TRBV19, the J call TRBJ2-7, with 7 bases lining up with TRBD1. Trimming took 2 bases from V and 6 from J; bases not matched to a gene: 10. Germline lookup yields CDR1 LNHDA and CDR2 SQIVND (reference sequence). The CDR3 runs 15 residues. CDR3 amino acids: CASSIPLTGLAEQYF. DNA of the CDR3: TGTGCCAGTAGTATACCTCTGACAGGGTTGGCCGAGCAGTACTTC.

As for this clone: The sample holds other DNA sequences that translate to the same CDR3. V gene TRBV19 combines with J gene TRBJ1-2; D is unclear. The CDR3 spans 17 residues. Trimming left V 4 bases short and J 3 bases short, with 21 bases between. CDR1 and CDR2 from the germline V gene are LNHDA and SQIVND (reference sequence). Here the CDR3 DNA reads TGTGCCAGTAGTACGCCAGCCGCCCCAAGAGGCGACTATGGCTACACCTTC. It codes for CASSTPAAPRGDYGYTF.

The chain employs TRBV5-1 and TRBJ1-1; 10 nucleotides line up with TRBD1. This CDR3 is 15 amino acids long. The V gene's germline CDR1 is SGHRS and CDR2 YFSETQ. V gave up 2 bases and J gave up 5 bases; unmatched junction bases: 6. The CDR3 loop reads CASSFRTGQGTEAFF. CDR3 in DNA: TGCGCCAGCAGCTTTAGAACGGGACAGGGGACTGAAGCTTTCTTT.

Concerning this clone itself: The same CDR3 arises from other DNA sequences in this sample as well. The chain uses TRBV7-9 and TRBJ1-5; D is perhaps TRBD1 (5 bases). The CDR3 spans 14 residues. V lost 6 bases and J 0 bases, leaving 9 bases between the germline ends. Germline V CDR1 and CDR2: SEHNR, FQNEAQ (reference sequence). CDR3 sequence: CASSPGGSNQPQHF. DNA of the CDR3: TGTGCCAGCAGTCCCGGGGGTAGCAATCAGCCCCAGCATTTT.

V gene TRBV6-5 combines with J gene TRBJ1-4; 7 nucleotides agree with TRBD1. Germline CDR1 is MNHEY and CDR2 is SVGAGI. CDR3 length equals 14 residues. Losses at the gene ends were 2 bases for V and 8 bases for J; bases not matched to a gene: 5. CDR3 DNA sequence: TGTGCCAGCAGTTACAGGGGGCTGGGAGAAAAACTGTTTTTT. It specifies CASSYRGLGEKLFF.

The CDR3 region is CASLGDRGGSGANVLTF. In nucleotides, the CDR3 is TGCGCCAGCCTCGGCGACAGGGGGGGCTCTGGGGCCAACGTCCTGACTTTC. This sequence joins TRBV5-1 and TRBJ2-6; 9 bases are a match to TRBD1. This CDR3 has 17 residues. From germline, CDR1 is SGHRS and CDR2 YFSETQ. Trimming took 7 bases from V and 0 from J; bases not matched to a gene: 8.

The gene calls are TRBV2 and TRBJ1-1; the D is unclear. Germline CDR1 reads SNHLY; CDR2 reads FYNNEI. The CDR3 extends over 8 amino acids. V lost 7 bases, J lost 9 bases, and 3 bases lay in between. The CDR3 loop reads CASNKAFF. DNA for the CDR3: TGTGCCAGCAACAAAGCTTTCTTT.

This chain's CDR3 is CASSPDLNTGELFF. For the CDR3, the DNA is TGTGCCAGCAGCCCTGACTTAAACACCGGGGAGCTGTTTTTT. The chain uses TRBV9 and TRBJ2-2; D not certain. Trimming left V 4 bases short and J 2 bases short, with 9 bases between. Germline lookup yields CDR1 SGDLS and CDR2 YYNGEE. This CDR3 has 14 residues. Full variable domain (remainder filled in from reference TRBV9 and TRBJ2-2): DSGVTQTPKHLITATGQRVTLRCSPRSGDLSVYWYQQSLDQGLQFLIQYYNGEERAKGNILERFSAQQFPDLHSELNLSSLELGDSALYFCASSPDLNTGELFFGEGSRLTVL.

The chain links TRBV6-2 or TRBV6-3 to TRBJ2-5, with D uncertain. Trimming took off 0 bases at V and 1 base at J, with 15 bases between the two ends. Germline V gene sequence: CDR1 MNHEY, CDR2 SVGEGT. The CDR3 runs to 17 residues. Here the CDR3 reads CASSYSRNSLVQETQYF. Here the CDR3 DNA reads TGTGCCAGCAGTTACTCGCGTAACAGCCTCGTCCAAGAGACCCAGTACTTC.

This clone was counted only a few times. The V call is TRBV5-1, the J call TRBJ1-2; possibly TRBD1 for D (6 bases). V was pared by 3 bases and J by 8 bases, with 11 bases between. Germline CDR1 reads SGHRS; CDR2 reads YFSETQ. This CDR3 region has 12 residues. CDR3 coding DNA: TGCGCCAGCAGCTCGACAGGTGGAGGCTACACCTTC. Its protein product is CASSSTGGGYTF.

The V call is TRBV7-2, the J call TRBJ2-1; 9 nucleotides match TRBD2. J gave up 3 bases and V 1 base, and 1 base lay outside the gene matches. Germline V lookup: CDR1 SGHTA, CDR2 FQGNSA. The CDR3 runs to 15 residues. In DNA, the CDR3 is TGTGCCAGCAGCTTAGAACTAGCGGGCTACAATGAGCAGTTCTTC. This translates into CASSLELAGYNEQFF.

The J gene is TRBJ1-6, the V gene TRBV19; 9 bases line up with TRBD1. After removal of 5 bases from V and 10 bases from J, the junction contained 12 bases not matched to a gene. Germline V gene lookup returns CDR1 LNHDA and CDR2 SQIVND (reference sequence). The CDR3 totals 16 residues. The CDR3 DNA sequence: TGTGCCAGTAGTTCCGGGACAGGGAAATTGGGATCACCCCTCCACTTT. This sequence encodes CASSSGTGKLGSPLHF. The full variable domain, with the rest looked up from reference TRBV19 and TRBJ1-6, is DGGITQSPKYLFRKEGQNVTLSCEQNLNHDAMYWYRQDPGQGLRLIYYSQIVNDFQKGDIAEGYSVSREKKESFPLTVTSAQKNPTAFYLCASSSGTGKLGSPLHFGNGTRLTVT.